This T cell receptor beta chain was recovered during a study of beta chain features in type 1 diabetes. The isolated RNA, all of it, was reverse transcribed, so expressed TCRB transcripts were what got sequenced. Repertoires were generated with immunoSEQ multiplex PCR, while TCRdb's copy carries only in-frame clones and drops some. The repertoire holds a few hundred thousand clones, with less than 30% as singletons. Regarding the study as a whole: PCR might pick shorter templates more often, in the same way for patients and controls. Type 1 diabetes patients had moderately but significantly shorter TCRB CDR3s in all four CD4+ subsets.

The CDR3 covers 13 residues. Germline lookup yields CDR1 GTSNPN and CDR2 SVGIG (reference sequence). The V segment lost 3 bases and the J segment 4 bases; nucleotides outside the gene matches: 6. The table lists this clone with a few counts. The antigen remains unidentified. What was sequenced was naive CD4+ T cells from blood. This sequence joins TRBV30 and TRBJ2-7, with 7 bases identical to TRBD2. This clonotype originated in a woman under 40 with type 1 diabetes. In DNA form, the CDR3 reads TGTGCCTGGAGCCCAGCTAGCGGTTACGAGCAGTACTTC. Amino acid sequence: CAWSPASGYEQYF.